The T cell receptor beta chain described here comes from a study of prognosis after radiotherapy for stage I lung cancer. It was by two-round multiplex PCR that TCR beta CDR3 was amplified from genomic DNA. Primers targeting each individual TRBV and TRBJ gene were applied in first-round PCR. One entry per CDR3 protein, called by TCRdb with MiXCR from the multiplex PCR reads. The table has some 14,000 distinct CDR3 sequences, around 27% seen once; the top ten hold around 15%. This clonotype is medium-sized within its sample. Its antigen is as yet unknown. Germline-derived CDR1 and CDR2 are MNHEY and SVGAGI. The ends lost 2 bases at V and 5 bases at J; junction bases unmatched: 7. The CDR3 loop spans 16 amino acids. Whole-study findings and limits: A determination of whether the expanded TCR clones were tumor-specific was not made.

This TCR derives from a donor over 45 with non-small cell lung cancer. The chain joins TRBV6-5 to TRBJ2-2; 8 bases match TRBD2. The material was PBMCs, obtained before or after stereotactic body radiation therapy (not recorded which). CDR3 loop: CASSYGPGGPTGELFF. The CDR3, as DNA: TGTGCCAGCAGTTACGGTCCGGGGGGGCCTACCGGGGAGCTGTTTTTT.